This is a list of T cell receptor beta chains from one sample in a study of early T cells in non-severe SARS-CoV-2 infection. TCRdb used MiXCR to reprocess the 5' RACE reads, holding one entry per CDR3 protein. The sample records 85,000 to 100,000 distinct CDR3 sequences, more than 9.5% being singletons. This sample comprised whole blood, obtained at baseline. The origin of the receptors is an adult who was a healthcare worker with PCR-confirmed SARS-CoV-2 infection or an uninfected control (not recorded which). CDR3s include the opening cysteine and the closing phenylalanine or tryptophan. The D gene is left open where the match is weak. Some rows mark clone size as missing; the rest say once, few, many or name a class of expanded clone.

CDR3 DNA	CDR3 protein	clone size	V gene	J gene	D gene
TGTGCCAGTAGTAAAAAAGCGGGGAGCTCCTACGAGCAGTACTTC	CASSKKAGSSYEQYF	-	TRBV19	TRBJ2-7	TRBD2
TGCGCCAGCAGAGATACAGGGCGCTCCTACAATGAGCAGTTCTTC	CASRDTGRSYNEQFF	few	TRBV10-2	TRBJ2-1	-
TGCAGTGCCGAGGTGGGGGGGATGAACACTGAAGCTTTCTTT	CSAEVGGMNTEAFF	many	TRBV20-1	TRBJ1-1	-
TGCAGTGCCGTCAGGCCGGGCACCGGGGAGCTGTTTTTT	CSAVRPGTGELFF	few	TRBV20-1	TRBJ2-2	-
TGTGCCTGGAGGGCAGGGGGACCGCAGTACTTC	CAWRAGGPQYF	-	TRBV30	TRBJ2-7	TRBD1
TGTGCCAGCAGCTTGTGGGACAGGCGGAGTAGGGGATCCTACAATGAGCAGTTCTTC	CASSLWDRRSRGSYNEQFF	many	TRBV5-5	TRBJ2-1	TRBD1
TGCGCCAGCAGTGAGTCCGACACAGATACGCAGTATTTT	CASSESDTDTQYF	-	TRBV10-1	TRBJ2-3	-
TGCAGTGCTAACAGGGACCCACTTGAGCAGTTCTTC	CSANRDPLEQFF	few	TRBV20-1	TRBJ2-1	-
TGCGCCAGCAGCCGGGAGCAGGGGCGGGGGAACACTGAAGCTTTCTTT	CASSREQGRGNTEAFF	-	TRBV4-1	TRBJ1-1	-
TGCAGTGCTAGAGAGTTCGGCGGGGGGTACTACAATGAGCAGTTCTTC	CSAREFGGGYYNEQFF	few	TRBV20-1	TRBJ2-1	TRBD2
TGTGCCAGCGGTTTGGGGGGGAGCGGAAGGGATGAGCAGTTCTTC	CASGLGGSGRDEQFF	few	TRBV2	TRBJ2-1	TRBD2
TGCAGCGCCGGAACTGGTAGCACAGATACGCAGTATTTT	CSAGTGSTDTQYF	few	TRBV29-1	TRBJ2-3	-
TGCGCCAGCAGCCAAGATCAACTAGCGGGGTTTGAGCAGTTCTTC	CASSQDQLAGFEQFF	few	TRBV4-1	TRBJ2-1	TRBD2
-	CASSFGPGSETQYF	many	TRBV5-1	TRBJ2-5	-
TGTGCCACCAGCAGTTACGGTAGACTAGCGGGGGGGCCGGGCACAGATACGCAGTATTTT	CATSSYGRLAGGPGTDTQYF	few	TRBV15	TRBJ2-3	TRBD2
TGTGCCAGCAGTTCGACTAGCGGGGGGGCCTCAGATACGCAGTATTTT	CASSSTSGGASDTQYF	-	TRBV11-2	TRBJ2-3	TRBD2
TGTGCCACCAGTGATTTCTCGGGGACTGAAGCTTTCTTT	CATSDFSGTEAFF	many	TRBV24-1	TRBJ1-1	-
TGCAGCGTTGAAAGGCACATCGACAATGAGCAGTTCTTC	CSVERHIDNEQFF	-	TRBV29-1	TRBJ2-1	-
TGCGCCAGCAGCCAAGATCGGGCTCTCGAGCAGTACTTC	CASSQDRALEQYF	-	TRBV4-3	TRBJ2-7	-
TGTGCCAGCAGTTTAGTCTTCGGGCAGCGCTCTGGAAACACCATATATTTT	CASSLVFGQRSGNTIYF	-	TRBV28	TRBJ1-3	-
TGTGCCAGCAGCTTATCCGGAGTCCGGGGCGGGAATGAGCAGTTCTTC	CASSLSGVRGGNEQFF	-	TRBV7-9	TRBJ2-1	-
TGTGCCAGCAGCTTGCGATTTTCGGAATACGAGCAGTACTTC	CASSLRFSEYEQYF	-	TRBV5-5	TRBJ2-7	-
TGTGCCAGCAGCCAAGACCCTTCTGCTACGAATAATCCACCCCTCCACTTT	CASSQDPSATNNPPLHF	-	TRBV4-2	TRBJ1-6	-
TGTGCCATCAGTGAGACTAGCGGGAGGGGGAATACGCAGTATTTT	CAISETSGRGNTQYF	many	TRBV10-3	TRBJ2-3	TRBD2
TGCAGTGCTCAGGGGGCAAGAGAGACCCAGTACTTC	CSAQGARETQYF	few	TRBV20-1	TRBJ2-5	TRBD1
TGTGCCAGCAGCTTACACGGGAGAATCTCCTACAATGAGCAGTTCTTC	CASSLHGRISYNEQFF	few	TRBV7-6	TRBJ2-1	-
TGTGCCAGCAGACGCGGGATTTCCAACGAAGCTTTCTTT	CASRRGISNEAFF	-	TRBV6-2/TRBV6-3	TRBJ1-1	-
TGTGCCAGCAGCCCCGGGACTAGCGGGATCAACGAGCAGTACTTC	CASSPGTSGINEQYF	few	TRBV7-2	TRBJ2-7	TRBD2
TGCAGTGCTAGAGATCTTAAGGGATTTGGAGCTTTCTTT	CSARDLKGFGAFF	-	TRBV20-1	TRBJ1-1	-
TGCAGCGTTGTCGTAGTTGACTACTATGGCTACACCTTC	CSVVVVDYYGYTF	many	TRBV29-1	TRBJ1-2	-
TGTGCCAGCAGTAAAGGGGGGTTTAGCACAGATACGCAGTATTTT	CASSKGGFSTDTQYF	-	TRBV6-5	TRBJ2-3	-
TGTGCCAGCAGTTCCGGGACGTCATCCGTCGAGACCCAGTACTTC	CASSSGTSSVETQYF	few	TRBV6-5	TRBJ2-5	-
TGCGCCAGCAGCTTGATCTGGGAATCTGAAGCTTTCTTT	CASSLIWESEAFF	-	TRBV5-1	TRBJ1-1	-
TGTGCCAGCAGTAGGGACAGACAGTTCACTGAAGCTTTCTTT	CASSRDRQFTEAFF	few	TRBV2	TRBJ1-1	TRBD1
TGTGCCAGCTCACCTCCGGACAGAGCTAACTATGGCTACACCTTC	CASSPPDRANYGYTF	many	TRBV18	TRBJ1-2	-
TGTGCCAGCAGCCAAGTCCCGGGTGAGGTTGTTGAAGCTTTCTTT	CASSQVPGEVVEAFF	few	TRBV3-1	TRBJ1-1	-
TGTGCCAGCAGCCTCCATTCCCAAGAGACCCAGTACTTC	CASSLHSQETQYF	-	TRBV3-1	TRBJ2-5	-
TGTGCCAGCTCACTGGGCGGGGGCTCCTACGAGCAGTACTTC	CASSLGGGSYEQYF	-	TRBV18	TRBJ2-7	TRBD2
TGTGCCAGCTTCGGACCGGTGGATGAAGCTTTCTTT	CASFGPVDEAFF	-	TRBV28	TRBJ1-1	-
TGTGCCAGCAGCTTGAGGATTAGCACAGATACGCAGTATTTT	CASSLRISTDTQYF	-	TRBV7-2	TRBJ2-3	-
TGTGCCAGCAGCTTAATGGACGTTGCGAACACCGGGGAGCTGTTTTTT	CASSLMDVANTGELFF	few	TRBV7-3	TRBJ2-2	-
TGTGCCAGCGGAACTCAGGGCGGGTATAATGGCTACACCTTC	CASGTQGGYNGYTF	-	TRBV27	TRBJ1-2	-
TGTGCCACCTTTCAAGGGGGGTATCATCAGCCCCAGCATTTT	CATFQGGYHQPQHF	-	TRBV6-2/TRBV6-3	TRBJ1-5	-
TGTGCCAGCAGCGTAGAACACAGCACAGATACGCAGTATTTT	CASSVEHSTDTQYF	medium-sized	TRBV9	TRBJ2-3	-
TGTGCCAGCAGCTTAGACAGGGAGAATGGCTACACCTTC	CASSLDRENGYTF	few	TRBV7-2	TRBJ1-2	-